This T cell receptor (beta chain) was profiled in a study of T-cell memory formation after mild COVID-19. Findings and limits, study-wide: Proof of SARS-CoV-2 specificity was absent for the second-wave clones that crested on day 37. Cross-reactive memory appears to have joined, as suggested by some responding clones showing up in pre-infection memory.

The authors produced TCR alpha and TCR beta cDNA libraries with sample barcodes and UMIs by 5'RACE using constant-segment primers. MiXCR, run by TCRdb on the 5' RACE reads, gives a single entry per CDR3 protein. The sample comprises under 400,000 distinct CDR3 sequences, approximately 27% of which are singletons, and approximately 13% rests with the top ten. This clonotype has only a few counts. Antigen specificity is unknown. V was shortened by 3 bases and J by 5 bases, with 12 bases between the two germline ends. This CDR3 is built from 13 residues. In germline, CDR1 is SQVTM, CDR2 ANQGSEA. This clonotype was obtained from an adult woman who had mild COVID-19 (a few samples of this study predate the infection). Cell type and time point are not known. Source material: PBMCs or a T cell subset sorted from them (not recorded which). This sequence joins TRBV29-1 and TRBJ2-3; D possibly matches TRBD1 or TRBD2 (6 bases each). DNA of the CDR3: TGCAGCGTTGATAGGGGGGCTGGAGATACGCAGTATTTT. Protein product: CSVDRGAGDTQYF.